This entry is about one T cell receptor (beta chain). Its specificity is unknown. The source of the sample is a study of cytomegalovirus exposure and HLA in healthy donors. Study-wide results and limits: According to reports, the classifier identified cytomegalovirus status with high specificity and sensitivity.

Use of 60 Vbeta and 13 Jbeta primers characterized the PCR. Data came from immunoSEQ multiplex PCR; TCRdb stores just in-frame clones and leaves some out. Of 90,000 to 150,000 clones listed, roughly four fifths were seen once; the top ten hold around 3%. The V end was cut by 5 bases, the J end by 4 bases, with 19 bases between. The CDR3 totals 15 residues. In germline, CDR1 is SQVTM, CDR2 ANQGSEA. Sequencing used PBMCs. This sequence originates from a woman aged 25 to 39 in good health and CMV-seropositive. The V call is TRBV29-1, the J call TRBJ2-3; possibly TRBD2 for D (7 bases). The CDR3, as DNA: TGCAGCGTTAGGGGCTCCGGGGGGCGCGCAGATACGCAGTATTTT. Protein: CSVRGSGGRADTQYF.